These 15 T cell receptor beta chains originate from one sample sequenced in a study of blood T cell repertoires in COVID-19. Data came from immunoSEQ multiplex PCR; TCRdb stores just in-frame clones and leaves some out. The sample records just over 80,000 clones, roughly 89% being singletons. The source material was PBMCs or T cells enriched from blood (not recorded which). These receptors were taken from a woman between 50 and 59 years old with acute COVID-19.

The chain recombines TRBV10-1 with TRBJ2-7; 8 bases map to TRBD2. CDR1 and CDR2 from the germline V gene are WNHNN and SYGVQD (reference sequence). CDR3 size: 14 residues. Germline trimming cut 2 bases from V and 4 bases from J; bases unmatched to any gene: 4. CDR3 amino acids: CASSEPGLGYEQYF. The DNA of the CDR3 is TGCGCCAGCAGTGAGCCGGGACTAGGTTACGAGCAGTACTTC.

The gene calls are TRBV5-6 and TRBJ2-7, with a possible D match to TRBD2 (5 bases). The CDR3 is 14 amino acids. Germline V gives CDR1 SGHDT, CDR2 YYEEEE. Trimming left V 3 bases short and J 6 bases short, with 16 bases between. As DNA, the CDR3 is TGTGCCAGCAGCTGGGGTCAGTCTCGGGGCGAGCAGTACTTC. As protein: CASSWGQSRGEQYF.

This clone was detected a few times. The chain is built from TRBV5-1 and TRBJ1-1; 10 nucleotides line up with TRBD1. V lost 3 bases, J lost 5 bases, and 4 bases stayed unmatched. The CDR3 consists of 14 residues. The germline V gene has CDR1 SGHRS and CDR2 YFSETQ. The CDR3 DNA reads TGCGCCAGCAGCTGGACAGGGGGAATGACTGAAGCTTTCTTT. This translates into CASSWTGGMTEAFF.

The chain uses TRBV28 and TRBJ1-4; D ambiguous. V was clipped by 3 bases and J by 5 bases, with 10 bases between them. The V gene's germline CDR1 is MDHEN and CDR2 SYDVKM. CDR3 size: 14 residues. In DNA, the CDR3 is TGTGCCAGCAGTTTTGTCGTGAGGAATGAAAAACTGTTTTTT. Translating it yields CASSFVVRNEKLFF.

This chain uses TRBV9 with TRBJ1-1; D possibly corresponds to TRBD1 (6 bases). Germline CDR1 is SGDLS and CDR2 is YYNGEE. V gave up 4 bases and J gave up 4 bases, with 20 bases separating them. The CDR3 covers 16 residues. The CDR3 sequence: CASSPQPQGIGTEAFF. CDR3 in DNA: TGTGCCAGCAGCCCTCAACCCCAGGGGATCGGCACTGAAGCTTTCTTT.

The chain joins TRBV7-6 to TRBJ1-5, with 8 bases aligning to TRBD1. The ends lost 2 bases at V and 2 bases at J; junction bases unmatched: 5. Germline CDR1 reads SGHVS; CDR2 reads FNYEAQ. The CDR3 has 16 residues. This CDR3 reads CASSLFGGQGNQPQHF. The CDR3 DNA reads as TGTGCCAGCAGCTTATTTGGGGGACAGGGCAATCAGCCCCAGCATTTT.

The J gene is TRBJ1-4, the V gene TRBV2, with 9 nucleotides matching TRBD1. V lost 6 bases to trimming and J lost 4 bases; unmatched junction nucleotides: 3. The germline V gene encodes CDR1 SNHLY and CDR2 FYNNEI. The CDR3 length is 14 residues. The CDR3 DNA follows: TGTGCCAGCAGGACAGGGGGATTTAATGAAAAACTGTTTTTT. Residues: CASRTGGFNEKLFF.

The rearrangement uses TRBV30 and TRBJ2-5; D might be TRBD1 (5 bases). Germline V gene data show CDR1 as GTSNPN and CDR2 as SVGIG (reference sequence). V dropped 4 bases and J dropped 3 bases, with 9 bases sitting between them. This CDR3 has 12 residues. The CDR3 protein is CAWISGKETQYF. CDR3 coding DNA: TGTGCCTGGATTTCAGGGAAAGAGACCCAGTACTTC.

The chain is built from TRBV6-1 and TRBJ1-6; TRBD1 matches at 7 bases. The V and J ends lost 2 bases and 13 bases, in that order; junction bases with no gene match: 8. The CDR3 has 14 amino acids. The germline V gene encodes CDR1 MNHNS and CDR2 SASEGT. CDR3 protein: CASSERGGLNPLHF. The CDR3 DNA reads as TGTGCCAGCAGTGAACGAGGGGGCCTTAACCCCCTCCACTTT.

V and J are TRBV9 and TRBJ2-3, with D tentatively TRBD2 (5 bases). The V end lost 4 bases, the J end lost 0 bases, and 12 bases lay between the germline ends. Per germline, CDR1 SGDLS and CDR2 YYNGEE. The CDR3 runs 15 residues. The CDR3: CASSMSGISTDTQYF. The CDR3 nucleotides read TGTGCCAGCAGCATGAGCGGAATTAGCACAGATACGCAGTATTTT. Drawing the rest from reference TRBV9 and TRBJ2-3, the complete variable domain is DSGVTQTPKHLITATGQRVTLRCSPRSGDLSVYWYQQSLDQGLQFLIQYYNGEERAKGNILERFSAQQFPDLHSELNLSSLELGDSALYFCASSMSGISTDTQYFGPGTRLTVL.

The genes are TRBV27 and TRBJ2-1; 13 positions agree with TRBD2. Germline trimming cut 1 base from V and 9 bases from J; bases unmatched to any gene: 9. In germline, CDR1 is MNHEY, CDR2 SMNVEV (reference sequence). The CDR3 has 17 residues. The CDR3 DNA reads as TGTGCCAGCAGTTTATGGACTAGCGGGAGACTAGAGGGTGAGCAGTTCTTC. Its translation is CASSLWTSGRLEGEQFF.

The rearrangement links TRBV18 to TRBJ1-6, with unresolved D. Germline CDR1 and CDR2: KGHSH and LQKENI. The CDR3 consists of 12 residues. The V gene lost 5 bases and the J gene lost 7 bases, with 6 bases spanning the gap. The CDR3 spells CASSTENSPLHF. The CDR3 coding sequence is TGTGCCAGCTCAACAGAGAATTCACCCCTCCACTTT.

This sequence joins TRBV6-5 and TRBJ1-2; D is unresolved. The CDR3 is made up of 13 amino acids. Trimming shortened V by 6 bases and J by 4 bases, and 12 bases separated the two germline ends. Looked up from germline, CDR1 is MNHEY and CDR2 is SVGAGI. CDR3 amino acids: CASSPYSSYGYTF. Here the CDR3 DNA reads TGTGCCAGCAGCCCATACAGTTCCTATGGCTACACCTTC.

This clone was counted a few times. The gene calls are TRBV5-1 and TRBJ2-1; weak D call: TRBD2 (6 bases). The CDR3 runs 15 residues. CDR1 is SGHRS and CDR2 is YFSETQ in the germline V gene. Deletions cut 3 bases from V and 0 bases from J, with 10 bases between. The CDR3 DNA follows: TGCGCCAGCAGCTCCTGGGGGGACTCCTACAATGAGCAGTTCTTC. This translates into CASSSWGDSYNEQFF. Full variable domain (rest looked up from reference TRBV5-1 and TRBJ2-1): KAGVTQTPRYLIKTRGQQVTLSCSPISGHRSVSWYQQTPGQGLQFLFEYFSETQRNKGNFPGRFSGRQFSNSRSEMNVSTLELGDSALYLCASSSWGDSYNEQFFGPGTRLTVL.

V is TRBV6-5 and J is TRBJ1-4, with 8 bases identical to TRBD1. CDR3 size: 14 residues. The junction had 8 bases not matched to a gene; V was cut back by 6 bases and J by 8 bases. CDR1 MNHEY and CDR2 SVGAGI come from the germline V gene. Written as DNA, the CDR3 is TGTGCCAGCAGGGACCAGGGGGCGAGGGAAAAACTGTTTTTT. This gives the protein CASRDQGAREKLFF.